The 21 T cell receptor beta chains listed next were all sequenced from one sample in a study of blood T cell repertoires in COVID-19. Generated by immunoSEQ multiplex PCR, the TCRdb table keeps only in-frame clones and is missing some. The table has 140,000 to 150,000 clones, roughly 80% seen once. Sample: peripheral blood. The receptors shown here come from a human donor in a cohort sampled during active COVID-19.

The rearrangement uses TRBV5-1 and TRBJ1-2, with D unclear. The CDR3 spans 11 residues. V lost 4 bases and J 8 bases, leaving 9 bases between the germline ends. The germline V gene encodes CDR1 SGHRS and CDR2 YFSETQ. The CDR3 protein is CASSDAGGYTF. DNA for the CDR3: TGCGCCAGCAGCGATGCAGGAGGCTACACCTTC.

The genes are TRBV10-3 and TRBJ1-4; 8 bases match TRBD1. CDR1 is ENHRY and CDR2 is SYGVKD in the germline V gene. The CDR3 totals 15 residues. V gave up 3 bases and J gave up 7 bases; unmatched junction bases: 7. CDR3 loop: CAISDRGQGGEKLFF. The CDR3 nucleotides are TGTGCCATCAGTGACAGGGGGCAGGGGGGTGAAAAACTGTTTTTT.

The CDR3 is CASSISRGTEAFF. The CDR3 DNA is TGTGCCAGTAGTATCTCAAGGGGCACTGAAGCTTTCTTT. V gene TRBV19 combines with J gene TRBJ1-1, with a possible D match to TRBD1 (5 bases). This CDR3 has 13 residues. Germline CDR1 is LNHDA and CDR2 is SQIVND (reference sequence). V dropped 3 bases and J dropped 4 bases, with 9 bases sitting between them.

This clone appeared a few times. The CDR3 reads CSAGSGVPYEQYF. For the CDR3, the DNA is TGCAGCGCCGGAAGCGGGGTACCCTACGAGCAGTACTTC. The genes are TRBV29-1 and TRBJ2-7; 7 nucleotides align to TRBD2. The CDR3 spans 13 residues. Germline V gives CDR1 SQVTM, CDR2 ANQGSEA. Losses at the gene ends were 7 bases for V and 2 bases for J; bases not matched to a gene: 8.

V and J are TRBV5-6 and TRBJ2-5; D call uncertain. CDR3 length equals 11 residues. Germline CDR1 reads SGHDT; CDR2 reads YYEEEE. The V end was cut by 4 bases, the J end by 4 bases, with 5 bases between. CDR3 in amino acids: CASSERETQYF. DNA for the CDR3: TGTGCCAGCAGCGAGAGAGAGACCCAGTACTTC.

The chain recombines TRBV30 with TRBJ1-6; D is ambiguous. The CDR3 length is 13 residues. The ends were cut back, 3 bases at V and 3 bases at J, with 6 bases in the middle. CDR1 GTSNPN and CDR2 SVGIG come from the germline V gene (reference sequence). The CDR3 coding sequence is TGTGCCTGGAGGTACGGCTATAATTCACCCCTCCACTTT. Amino acids: CAWRYGYNSPLHF.

This clone appeared a few times. The V and J genes are TRBV19 and TRBJ1-5; D is undetermined. Germline V CDR1 and CDR2: LNHDA, SQIVND (reference sequence). V was clipped by 6 bases and J by 6 bases, with 18 bases between them. This CDR3 is built from 15 residues. CDR3: CASRGEGSKTQPQHF. In DNA form, the CDR3 reads TGTGCCAGTAGGGGCGAGGGATCAAAAACTCAGCCCCAGCATTTT.

This chain joins TRBV6-2 or TRBV6-3 and TRBJ2-1; perhaps TRBD2 as D (6 bases). Trimming stripped 0 bases from V and 3 bases from J, with 9 bases between. The CDR3 sequence is 15 residues long. In germline, CDR1 is MNHEY, CDR2 SVGEGT. CDR3 protein: CASSYSGTFYNEQFF. The CDR3 bases are TGTGCCAGCAGTTACTCGGGGACTTTCTACAATGAGCAGTTCTTC.

This sequence joins TRBV7-2 and TRBJ1-5; no firm D call. The germline V and J ends were trimmed by 3 bases and 0 bases, with 3 bases remaining between them. CDR1 is SGHTA and CDR2 is FQGNSA in the germline V gene. The CDR3 is 13 residues long. CDR3 coding DNA: TGTGCCAGCAGCTTTTATAGCAATCAGCCCCAGCATTTT. Translating gives CASSFYSNQPQHF.

V usage is TRBV30 and J usage is TRBJ1-5, with unresolved D. V was trimmed by 2 bases and J by 3 bases, leaving 11 bases between them. From germline, CDR1 is GTSNPN and CDR2 SVGIG (reference sequence). The CDR3 totals 14 residues. CDR3 sequence reads: CAWSREVNNQPQHF. The CDR3 region has the DNA TGTGCCTGGAGTCGGGAGGTAAACAATCAGCCCCAGCATTTT.

The genes are TRBV3-1 (or the pseudogene TRBV3-2) and TRBJ1-5; no reliable D call. V lost 4 bases and J 0 bases, leaving 7 bases between the germline ends. Germline V gene sequence: CDR1 LGHDT, CDR2 YNNKEL (reference sequence). CDR3 length equals 14 residues. As DNA, the CDR3 is TGTGCCAGCAGCCTAACAGTTAGCAATCAGCCCCAGCATTTT. Amino acids: CASSLTVSNQPQHF.

V and J are TRBV7-9 and TRBJ1-1, with 10 bases aligning to TRBD1. Germline trimming cut 3 bases from V and 4 bases from J; bases unmatched to any gene: 8. This CDR3 spans 16 amino acids. Germline CDR1 SEHNR, CDR2 FQNEAQ (reference sequence). This chain's CDR3 is CASSFYPGQGSTEAFF. Here the CDR3 DNA reads TGTGCCAGCAGCTTTTATCCGGGACAGGGGAGCACTGAAGCTTTCTTT. The full variable domain, its missing parts supplied by reference TRBV7-9 and TRBJ1-1, is DTGVSQNPRHKITKRGQNVTFRCDPISEHNRLYWYRQTLGQGPEFLTYFQNEAQLEKSRLLSDRFSAERPKGSFSTLEIQRTEQGDSAMYLCASSFYPGQGSTEAFFGQGTRLTVV.

This clone has only one observation. The chain carries TRBV4-1 and TRBJ2-1; D is possibly TRBD1 (6 bases). Trimming cost V 5 bases and J 4 bases, with 21 bases left between them. The length of the CDR3 is 17 residues. Germline-derived CDR1 and CDR2 are MGHRA and YSYEKL. CDR3 in amino acids: CASSFRRQDQSYNEQFF. The CDR3 DNA is TGCGCCAGCAGCTTTCGAAGACAGGACCAGTCATACAATGAGCAGTTCTTC.

V gene TRBV28 combines with J gene TRBJ1-5, with no clear D. The germline gives CDR1 MDHEN, CDR2 SYDVKM. The CDR3 length is 15 residues. Trimming removed 8 bases at V and 4 bases at J, with 18 bases between. The CDR3 sequence is CASGIQPNGNQPQHF. CDR3 coding DNA: TGTGCCAGCGGCATACAGCCGAATGGGAATCAGCCCCAGCATTTT.

The chain links TRBV4-2 to TRBJ2-1; 9 bases align to TRBD2. The V gene end was trimmed by 1 base and the J gene end by 4 bases; junction bases not matched to a gene: 5. The CDR3 spans 16 residues. CDR1 and CDR2 from the germline V gene are LGHNA and YNFKEQ. The CDR3 reads CASSQVGGGDYNEQFF. Written as DNA, the CDR3 is TGTGCCAGCAGCCAAGTAGGCGGGGGGGATTACAATGAGCAGTTCTTC.

The V and J genes are TRBV6-2 or TRBV6-3 and TRBJ1-2, with TRBD1 as a possible D gene (6 bases). The germline CDR1 and CDR2 sequences are MNHEY and SVGEGT. This CDR3 spans 14 amino acids. The V gene lost 4 bases and the J gene lost 7 bases, with 16 bases spanning the gap. This chain's CDR3 is CASSSPSRGAGYTF. For the CDR3, the DNA is TGTGCCAGCAGTTCCCCTAGCAGGGGTGCTGGCTACACCTTC.

The chain uses TRBV15 and TRBJ1-1, with no clear D. The germline CDR1 and CDR2 sequences are LNHNV and YYDKDF (reference sequence). This CDR3 contains 12 residues. V lost 0 bases and J 10 bases, leaving 9 bases between the germline ends. The chain's CDR3 is CATSRDVSGAFF. Here the CDR3 DNA reads TGTGCCACCAGCAGAGATGTTAGTGGAGCTTTCTTT.

CDR3: CASSLKGYGYTF. The CDR3 DNA follows: TGTGCCAGCAGTTTAAAGGGGTATGGCTACACCTTC. The chain couples TRBV27 to TRBJ1-2; the D gene is possibly TRBD1 (5 bases). Per the germline V gene, CDR1 is MNHEY and CDR2 is SMNVEV (reference sequence). The ends were cut back, 2 bases at V and 5 bases at J, with 6 bases in the middle. The CDR3 has 12 residues.

The J gene is TRBJ2-7, the V gene TRBV5-1; 12 bases fit TRBD2. Germline V gene data show CDR1 as SGHRS and CDR2 as YFSETQ. The CDR3 is 14 amino acids. V dropped 3 bases and J dropped 5; count of bases not matched to a gene: 3. The CDR3 region is CASSSLAGGNEQYF. CDR3 DNA: TGCGCCAGCAGCTCCCTAGCGGGGGGGAACGAGCAGTACTTC.

V gene TRBV6-5 combines with J gene TRBJ1-2; a possible D gene is TRBD1 (5 bases). This CDR3 has 16 residues. Between the trimmed V and J ends, which lost 2 bases and 6 bases, there was a span of 19 bases. Germline CDR1 reads MNHEY; CDR2 reads SVGAGI. This CDR3 is CASSYGAPGQGNGYTF. The DNA of the CDR3 is TGTGCCAGCAGTTACGGGGCCCCTGGCCAGGGCAATGGCTACACCTTC.

J is TRBJ2-1 and V is TRBV11-2, with D maybe TRBD1 (5 bases). With 5 bases removed from V and 9 bases from J, the gap between germline ends came to 20 bases. The CDR3 is made up of 15 amino acids. CDR1 and CDR2 from the germline V gene are SGHAT and FQNNGV. The CDR3 is CASSPKGLAGAEQFF. The DNA for the CDR3 is TGTGCCAGCAGCCCCAAAGGGCTTGCTGGGGCTGAGCAGTTCTTC.